The clone carrying this T cell receptor (beta chain) was found a few times. Antigen: not known. The data originate from a study of T cells in tumors after PD-1 blockade. Overall study: Some patients also took daily vismodegib 150 mg during anti-PD-1 treatment.

Site-matched primary tumor biopsies were taken before and after PD-1 blockade. The table came from immunoSEQ multiplex PCR; TCRdb's copy has only in-frame clones and leaves some out. The sample has around 13,000 clones; about three fifths are singletons. Whole-study results and caveats: In squamous cell carcinoma, 45% to 65% of expanded exhausted clones were novel versus about 30% of other expanded CD8+ clones.

The ends were cut back, 3 bases at V and 6 bases at J, with 12 bases in the middle. The CDR3 consists of 15 residues. Germline loops: CDR1 MDHEN, CDR2 SYDVKM. The chain couples TRBV28 to TRBJ1-6; D not certain. This TCR was recovered from a human donor with cutaneous squamous cell carcinoma. Sample: tumor tissue, taken before anti-PD-1 treatment. The CDR3 is CASSFPGSANSPLHF. CDR3 nucleotides: TGTGCCAGCAGTTTTCCGGGATCGGCTAATTCACCCCTCCACTTT.